This T cell receptor (beta chain) was captured by sequencing in a study of T cells in Graves' hyperthyroidism and ophthalmopathy. About the study: Peripheral blood draws took place at initial diagnosis, ahead of any treatment.

TCR beta CDR3 regions were amplified from RNA transcripts. The study used the HTBI primer set for a first-round RT-PCR of the TCR CDR3. TCRdb analysed the multiplex PCR reads with MiXCR anew, one entry per CDR3 protein. The table shows hundreds of thousands of distinct CDR3 sequences, with around 22% occurring only once. V was clipped by 0 bases and J by 7 bases; unmatched bases: 6. Per germline, CDR1 MNHEY and CDR2 SVGAGI. The CDR3 totals 14 residues. This clonotype occurred many times. The sequenced sample consisted of blood. The sequence derives from a woman aged 25 to 39 with Graves' ophthalmopathy. The rearrangement uses TRBV6-5 and TRBJ2-7; 7 bases are a match to TRBD1. The CDR3 is CASSYSARGWEQYF. DNA for the CDR3: TGTGCCAGCAGTTACTCGGCCAGGGGGTGGGAGCAGTACTTC.